These 30 T cell receptor beta chains came from one sample sequenced in a study of shared clonotypes between healthy human individuals. Measured with immunoSEQ multiplex PCR; TCRdb has only the in-frame clones, and not every one. The sample includes more than 900,000 clones, about 84% seen only once; the top ten take roughly 0.61%. Sequences were obtained from memory CD4+ T cells from PBMCs. Subset defined: CD45RA-negative fraction. Source of these receptors: a man aged 18 to 35 in good health. Some clones in this sample may be carry-over from other donors' samples.

The chain combines TRBV4-1 with TRBJ2-1; TRBD2 aligns across 7 bases. Per the germline V gene, CDR1 is MGHRA and CDR2 is YSYEKL. The J segment lost 3 bases and the V segment lost 2 bases, leaving 4 bases of the junction unmatched. The CDR3 totals 15 residues. CDR3 loop: CASSQWGEGYNEQFF. CDR3 sequence (DNA): TGCGCCAGCAGCCAATGGGGGGAGGGCTACAATGAGCAGTTCTTC.

The gene calls are TRBV11-2 and TRBJ1-2; D call uncertain. The CDR3 loop spans 17 amino acids. Trimming shortened V by 0 bases and J by 0 bases, and 14 bases separated the two germline ends. Germline loops: CDR1 SGHAT, CDR2 FQNNGV. The CDR3 DNA is TGTGCCAGCAGCTTAGATTGGCAGCGCCCTGCTAACTATGGCTACACCTTC. As protein: CASSLDWQRPANYGYTF.

This clone has a count of ten or more. The chain has TRBV28 and TRBJ2-7, with D possibly matching TRBD2 (5 bases). Trimming stripped 3 bases from V and 6 bases from J, with 6 bases between. Germline V gene sequence: CDR1 MDHEN, CDR2 SYDVKM. This CDR3 spans 11 amino acids. CDR3 coding DNA: TGTGCCAGCAGTTTTGAGGGCGAGCAGTACTTC. Translation: CASSFEGEQYF.

The V gene is TRBV7-2, the J gene TRBJ1-2; a weak D match, TRBD1 (5 bases). The V and J ends lost 5 bases and 6 bases respectively, with 16 bases between them. Germline V gives CDR1 SGHTA, CDR2 FQGNSA. The CDR3 is 14 amino acids. CDR3 residues: CASSPMAGEHGYTF. The CDR3, as DNA: TGTGCCAGCAGCCCGATGGCGGGGGAGCATGGCTACACCTTC.

This rearrangement joins TRBV28 to TRBJ1-5; D is ambiguous. The CDR3 is 18 amino acids. Germline CDR1 and CDR2: MDHEN and SYDVKM. The germline V and J ends were trimmed by 7 bases and 0 bases, with 22 bases remaining between them. The CDR3 protein is CASNSWVPGFDSNQPQHF. The CDR3 DNA follows: TGTGCCAGCAATTCTTGGGTCCCGGGATTCGATAGCAATCAGCCCCAGCATTTT.

The chain uses TRBV2 and TRBJ1-5; D gene ambiguous. CDR1 and CDR2 (germline): SNHLY, FYNNEI. This CDR3 region has 13 residues. The V gene lost 8 bases and the J gene lost 3 bases, with 11 bases spanning the gap. The CDR3 sequence: CASGPENNQPQHF. The CDR3 DNA reads as TGTGCCAGCGGGCCGGAGAACAATCAGCCCCAGCATTTT.

The genes are TRBV6-1 and TRBJ1-1; tentatively, D is TRBD1 (5 bases). The CDR3 runs to 13 residues. Trimming cost V 5 bases and J 3 bases, with 10 bases left between them. The germline CDR1 and CDR2 sequences are MNHNS and SASEGT. For the CDR3, the DNA is TGTGCCAGCAGTACTCGGGACTACACTGAAGCTTTCTTT. Protein: CASSTRDYTEAFF.

The chain's CDR3 is CASKVGEYEQYF. The DNA for the CDR3 is TGTGCCAGCAAGGTAGGGGAGTACGAGCAGTACTTC. The chain is built from TRBV28 and TRBJ2-7; D is possibly TRBD1 or TRBD2 (5 bases each). Between the trimmed V and J ends, which lost 7 bases and 4 bases, there was a span of 11 bases. In germline, CDR1 is MDHEN, CDR2 SYDVKM. The CDR3 runs to 12 residues.

The chain links TRBV27 to TRBJ2-7; the D gene is possibly TRBD1 (7 bases). Between the trimmed V and J ends, which lost 3 bases and 3 bases, there was a span of 15 bases. In germline, CDR1 is MNHEY, CDR2 SMNVEV (reference sequence). The CDR3 has 15 residues. The CDR3 nucleotides read TGTGCCAGCAGTTTTACCGCGGGACAGAGCTACGAGCAGTACTTC. It codes for CASSFTAGQSYEQYF.

CDR3 loop: CASSLGQGNYGYTF. In nucleotides, the CDR3 is TGTGCCAGCAGTCTAGGACAGGGAAACTATGGCTACACCTTC. This chain connects TRBV28 to TRBJ1-2, with 8 bases lining up with TRBD1. V gave up 5 bases and J gave up 2 bases; unmatched junction bases: 4. The germline gives CDR1 MDHEN, CDR2 SYDVKM. This CDR3 contains 14 residues.

This clone was seen a few times. V gene TRBV30 combines with J gene TRBJ1-3, with D perhaps matching TRBD1 (6 bases). The CDR3 consists of 14 residues. The germline V gene encodes CDR1 GTSNPN and CDR2 SVGIG (reference sequence). Trimming stripped 1 base from V and 1 base from J, with 8 bases between. CDR3 region: CAWSDRVSGNTIYF. The CDR3 bases are TGTGCCTGGAGTGACAGGGTATCTGGAAACACCATATATTTT.

This clone has a handful of counts. A read error may be the cause here, since a much bigger clone is one base away. The sample holds other DNA sequences that translate to the same CDR3. The chain carries TRBV7-9 and TRBJ2-5; D gene uncertain. V was clipped by 3 bases and J by 4 bases, with 3 bases between them. Germline CDR1 reads SEHNR; CDR2 reads FQNEAQ (reference sequence). CDR3 size: 11 residues. In DNA form, the CDR3 reads TGTGCCAGCAGCTTTGTAGAGACCCAGTACTTC. Protein sequence: CASSFVETQYF.

The chain is built from TRBV23-1 and TRBJ2-7, with D maybe TRBD1 (5 bases). TRBV23-1 counts as an open reading frame of uncertain function. The CDR3 runs to 17 residues. Trimming shortened V by 6 bases and J by 3 bases, and 24 bases separated the two germline ends. CDR3 protein: CASRHRGRVGSNYEQYF. The CDR3 DNA sequence: TGCGCCAGCAGGCACAGAGGCAGGGTGGGATCAAACTACGAGCAGTACTTC.

This clone was counted at least ten times. The rearrangement links TRBV28 to TRBJ1-2; D is unresolved. V was pared by 7 bases and J by 6 bases, with 12 bases between. CDR3 length equals 12 residues. Germline V gene sequence: CDR1 MDHEN, CDR2 SYDVKM. This CDR3 is CASTNSGDGYTF. CDR3 bases: TGTGCCAGCACCAATTCCGGGGATGGCTACACCTTC.

The chain carries TRBV30 and TRBJ2-2, with 8 nucleotides matching TRBD2. Germline CDR1 reads GTSNPN; CDR2 reads SVGIG (reference sequence). V gave up 4 bases and J gave up 6 bases; unmatched junction bases: 1. The CDR3 is made up of 12 amino acids. CDR3 in DNA: TGTGCCTGGAAAGCGGGAGCCGGGGAGCTGTTTTTT. This gives the protein CAWKAGAGELFF.

The chain links TRBV6-5 to TRBJ2-2, with no clear D. Trimming removed 6 bases at V and 3 bases at J, with 5 bases between. CDR1 is MNHEY, CDR2 SVGAGI, per germline. The CDR3 is made up of 12 amino acids. The CDR3: CASRPHTGELFF. The CDR3 DNA is TGTGCCAGCAGGCCTCACACCGGGGAGCTGTTTTTT.

With regard to this clone: The sample holds other DNA sequences that translate to the same CDR3. This sequence joins TRBV7-9 and TRBJ2-2; 11 bases map to TRBD1. The V gene's germline CDR1 is SEHNR and CDR2 FQNEAQ (reference sequence). J lost 6 bases, V lost 2 bases, and 2 bases had no gene match. The CDR3 is 15 amino acids. The chain's CDR3 is CASSLRDRGAGELFF. For the CDR3, the DNA is TGTGCCAGCAGCTTACGGGACAGGGGGGCCGGGGAGCTGTTTTTT. The entire variable domain, with the rest obtained from reference TRBV7-9 and TRBJ2-2, is as follows: DTGVSQNPRHKITKRGQNVTFRCDPISEHNRLYWYRQTLGQGPEFLTYFQNEAQLEKSRLLSDRFSAERPKGSFSTLEIQRTEQGDSAMYLCASSLRDRGAGELFFGEGSRLTVL.

V is TRBV5-5 and J is TRBJ1-1; the D gene is possibly TRBD1 (5 bases). This CDR3 comprises 14 residues. Germline CDR1 SGHKS, CDR2 YYEKEE (reference sequence). V shed 4 bases and J shed 4 bases, with 14 bases lying between them. CDR3 nucleotides: TGTGCCAGCAGCCCAGTGGAGGGGATCACTGAAGCTTTCTTT. Its translation: CASSPVEGITEAFF.

The rearrangement uses TRBV6-5 and TRBJ2-1, with TRBD2 as a possible D gene (6 bases). There are 14 residues in the CDR3. From germline, CDR1 is MNHEY and CDR2 SVGAGI. Between the trimmed V and J ends, which lost 6 bases and 7 bases, there was a span of 16 bases. The CDR3 is CASSPQTRTNEQFF. CDR3 nucleotides: TGTGCCAGCAGCCCCCAGACTAGAACGAATGAGCAGTTCTTC.

This rearrangement joins TRBV18 to TRBJ1-1, with no clear D. CDR1 and CDR2 (germline): KGHSH, LQKENI. Trimming took 8 bases from V and 3 from J, leaving 7 bases between them. This CDR3 comprises 11 residues. For the CDR3, the DNA is TGTGCCAGCGTAAAGGACACTGAAGCTTTCTTT. Translation: CASVKDTEAFF.

The chain employs TRBV20-1 and TRBJ2-1, with D maybe TRBD1 (5 bases). The germline V gene has CDR1 DFQATT and CDR2 SNEGSKA (reference sequence). Between the trimmed V and J ends, which lost 3 bases and 10 bases, there was a span of 10 bases. The CDR3 loop spans 11 amino acids. CDR3 region: CSARPTGEQFF. In DNA form, the CDR3 reads TGCAGTGCTAGGCCTACAGGAGAGCAGTTCTTC.

This chain joins TRBV30 and TRBJ1-5; D unclear. V lost 0 bases to trimming and J lost 0 bases, with 9 bases between them. Germline V gene lookup returns CDR1 GTSNPN and CDR2 SVGIG (reference sequence). The CDR3 is made up of 15 amino acids. CDR3 DNA: TGTGCCTGGAGTGTAGACGGGATTAGCAATCAGCCCCAGCATTTT. Protein product: CAWSVDGISNQPQHF.

The chain links TRBV9 to TRBJ2-5; D uncertain. Germline CDR1 is SGDLS and CDR2 is YYNGEE. The CDR3 is made up of 15 amino acids. V shed 3 bases and J shed 5 bases, with 17 bases lying between them. CDR3 sequence: CASSGSSSGWETQYF. DNA of the CDR3: TGTGCCAGCAGCGGCTCTAGTTCGGGCTGGGAGACCCAGTACTTC. The full variable domain, its missing parts supplied by reference TRBV9 and TRBJ2-5, is DSGVTQTPKHLITATGQRVTLRCSPRSGDLSVYWYQQSLDQGLQFLIQYYNGEERAKGNILERFSAQQFPDLHSELNLSSLELGDSALYFCASSGSSSGWETQYFGPGTRLLVL.

The V and J genes are TRBV5-1 and TRBJ2-1, with a tentative D call TRBD1 (6 bases). Germline V lookup: CDR1 SGHRS, CDR2 YFSETQ. Trimming pared 2 bases from V and 7 bases from J, leaving 10 bases between. The CDR3 is 13 amino acids. This CDR3 is CASSFGQMNEQFF. The CDR3 bases are TGCGCCAGCAGCTTTGGACAGATGAATGAGCAGTTCTTC.

The CDR3 DNA reads as TGTGCCAGCAGCGTAGCTACAGCTAACTATGGCTACACCTTC. Translated: CASSVATANYGYTF. The chain employs TRBV9 and TRBJ1-2, with unresolved D. Trimming took off 0 bases at V and 0 bases at J, with 6 bases between the two ends. The CDR3 has 14 residues. Germline V gives CDR1 SGDLS, CDR2 YYNGEE.

This sequence joins TRBV29-1 and TRBJ2-1, with 11 bases that match TRBD2. The CDR3 is 14 residues long. Germline values: CDR1 SQVTM, CDR2 ANQGSEA. With V trimmed by 7 bases and J by 9 bases, 11 bases remained unmatched. The CDR3 nucleotides are TGCAGCGCTGGAGGGCTAGCGGGAGGAAGTGAGCAGTTCTTC. Its translation: CSAGGLAGGSEQFF.

The chain is built from TRBV4-2 and TRBJ2-7, with a tentative D call TRBD2 (6 bases). V lost 0 bases and J lost 6, with 15 bases in between. Germline loops: CDR1 LGHNA, CDR2 YNFKEQ. This CDR3 has 15 amino acids. The CDR3 bases are TGTGCCAGCAGCCAAGATGACGGAGGGGCCGCCGAGCAGTACTTC. Its translation: CASSQDDGGAAEQYF.

This chain joins TRBV30 and TRBJ2-1, with D unclear. The germline gives CDR1 GTSNPN, CDR2 SVGIG (reference sequence). This CDR3 region has 14 residues. Trimming took 4 bases from V and 0 from J, leaving 10 bases between them. CDR3 DNA: TGTGCCTGGAAGGGTCAGACCTCCTACAATGAGCAGTTCTTC. Its translation: CAWKGQTSYNEQFF.

The CDR3 sequence is CASSLIGGFGANVLTF. The CDR3 nucleotides read TGCGCCAGCAGCTTGATTGGGGGCTTCGGGGCCAACGTCCTGACTTTC. The chain employs TRBV5-1 and TRBJ2-6; D may be TRBD1 (6 bases). V lost 1 base, J lost 4 bases, and 12 bases lay in between. The CDR3 spans 16 residues. Germline lookup yields CDR1 SGHRS and CDR2 YFSETQ.

The rearrangement uses TRBV11-2 and TRBJ2-3, with 7 bases lining up with TRBD1. Germline V gene lookup returns CDR1 SGHAT and CDR2 FQNNGV. The CDR3 has 14 amino acids. V trimming: 3 bases; J trimming: 3 bases; junction bases outside the gene matches: 3. The CDR3 DNA follows: TGTGCCAGCAGCTTCGTCAGGGGGACAGATACGCAGTATTTT. This encodes CASSFVRGTDTQYF.